This is a list of T cell receptor beta chains from one sample in a study of blood T cell repertoires in COVID-19. Only in-frame clones appear in the TCRdb table, and some are missing; sequencing was by immunoSEQ multiplex PCR. Here the sample spans around 270,000 clones, about 88% being singletons. The sequencing sample was made of peripheral blood. These receptor sequences come from a woman aged 60-75 years with COVID-19, enrolled during active disease. The CDR3 runs from the conserved cysteine through the conserved F or W. D genes are given only for firm matches. The size of a clone is reported for some rows only, either as once, few or many, or as a class for expanded clones.

J gene: TRBJ2-2
D gene: TRBD1
clone size: .
V gene: TRBV5-1
CDR3 DNA: TGCGCCAGCAGCCTATGGGGACAGGACACCGGGGAGCTGTTTTTT
CDR3 protein: CASSLWGQDTGELFF

J gene: TRBJ2-2
D gene: .
clone size: .
V gene: TRBV9
CDR3 DNA: TGTGCCAGCAGCCGGGACATTATCACCGGGGAGCTGTTTTTT
CDR3 protein: CASSRDIITGELFF

J gene: TRBJ2-4
D gene: TRBD2
clone size: .
V gene: TRBV2
CDR3 DNA: TGTGCCAGCAGTGGGGCGGGGGGCTTGTCCAAAAACATTCAGTACTTC
CDR3 protein: CASSGAGGLSKNIQYF

J gene: TRBJ2-1
D gene: TRBD1
clone size: .
V gene: TRBV27
CDR3 DNA: TGTGCCAGCACTCGATGGGGACAGGGGAACAATGAGCAGTTCTTC
CDR3 protein: CASTRWGQGNNEQFF

J gene: TRBJ2-3
D gene: TRBD2
clone size: once
V gene: TRBV19
CDR3 DNA: TGTGCCAGTAGTAGTACTAGCGGGAGCACAGATACGCAGTATTTT
CDR3 protein: CASSSTSGSTDTQYF

J gene: TRBJ2-1
D gene: TRBD1
clone size: .
V gene: TRBV5-4
CDR3 DNA: TGTGCCAGCAGCTTGTGGGGACAGGGGGATGAGCAGTTCTTC
CDR3 protein: CASSLWGQGDEQFF

J gene: TRBJ2-7
D gene: TRBD2
clone size: once
V gene: TRBV4-3
CDR3 DNA: TGCGCCAGCAGCCAAGGAGTGACAGCGGGAGTCCCCTACGAGCAGTACTTC
CDR3 protein: CASSQGVTAGVPYEQYF

J gene: TRBJ2-5
D gene: .
clone size: .
V gene: TRBV7-9
CDR3 DNA: TGTGCCAGCAGCTTACAGGGGGGAGGGACCCAGTACTTC
CDR3 protein: CASSLQGGGTQYF

J gene: TRBJ2-7
D gene: .
clone size: .
V gene: TRBV7-6
CDR3 DNA: TGTGCCAGCAGCCAGCTATCGGGAAATTACGAGCAGTACTTC
CDR3 protein: CASSQLSGNYEQYF

J gene: TRBJ2-7
D gene: TRBD2
clone size: once
V gene: TRBV28
CDR3 DNA: TGTGCCAGCAGTTTATTAGGTAGCGGGACGAACTTC
CDR3 protein: CASSLLGSGTNF

J gene: TRBJ1-3
D gene: TRBD1
clone size: .
V gene: TRBV4-2
CDR3 DNA: TGTGCCAGCAGTCTAATCCAGGGGGCTGGAAACACCATATATTTT
CDR3 protein: CASSLIQGAGNTIYF